These 17 T cell receptor beta chains share one sample of origin, sequenced in a study of T cell responses to AZD1222 COVID-19 vaccine. The data were produced by immunoSEQ multiplex PCR, yet TCRdb's version contains in-frame clones alone and is incomplete. The table has fewer than 80,000 clones, roughly 78% seen once; the top ten hold more than 20%. The sequencing here drew on peripheral blood, taken on day 0 of MenACWY control vaccination. The receptors stem from an adult in good health.

This sequence joins TRBV7-3 and TRBJ1-1, with 7 positions matching TRBD1. J was trimmed by 4 bases and V by 5 bases; bases with no gene match: 4. Looked up from germline, CDR1 is SGHTA and CDR2 is FQGTGA. The CDR3 contains 13 residues. The CDR3 DNA is TGTGCCAGCAGCCCCACAGGGGTCACTGAAGCTTTCTTT. The encoded protein is CASSPTGVTEAFF. Together with reference TRBV7-3 and TRBJ1-1, the CDR3 gives the full variable domain: GAGVSQTPSNKVTEKGKYVELRCDPISGHTALYWYRQSLGQGPEFLIYFQGTGAADDSGLPNDRFFAVRPEGSVSTLKIQRTERGDSAVYLCASSPTGVTEAFFGQGTRLTVV.

The J gene is TRBJ2-1, the V gene TRBV6-4; 9 bases align to TRBD2. Unmatched junction bases numbered 7, after V lost 5 bases and J lost 5 bases. This CDR3 has 15 amino acids. From germline, CDR1 is MRHNA and CDR2 SNTAGT. This CDR3 reads CASSLSGRKDNEQFF. As DNA, the CDR3 is TGTGCCAGCAGTTTGAGCGGGAGGAAAGACAATGAGCAGTTCTTC.

V is TRBV2 and J is TRBJ2-7; D not resolved. Germline V lookup: CDR1 SNHLY, CDR2 FYNNEI. The CDR3 is 12 amino acids. Trimming took off 2 bases at V and 2 bases at J, with 4 bases between the two ends. The CDR3 is CASSELPYEQYF. CDR3 sequence (DNA): TGTGCCAGCAGTGAATTGCCCTACGAGCAGTACTTC.

This chain links TRBV10-1 with TRBJ2-2; D call uncertain. Germline assignment: CDR1 WNHNN and CDR2 SYGVQD (reference sequence). V lost 6 bases and J 5 bases, leaving 31 bases between the germline ends. This CDR3 has 20 residues. CDR3 DNA: TGCGCCAGCAGAAGGTCGAGATACGCAAACCTTACGATTAGAACCGGGGAGCTGTTTTTT. Translation gives CASRRSRYANLTIRTGELFF.

V is TRBV28 and J is TRBJ1-6; the D is unclear. Trimming took off 6 bases at V and 0 bases at J, with 3 bases between the two ends. From germline, CDR1 is MDHEN and CDR2 SYDVKM. The CDR3 extends over 13 amino acids. For the CDR3, the DNA is TGTGCCAGCAGAGTCTCCTATAATTCACCCCTCCACTTT. Its protein is CASRVSYNSPLHF.

J is TRBJ1-1 and V is TRBV2; 7 bases map to TRBD1. Germline CDR1 reads SNHLY; CDR2 reads FYNNEI. CDR3 size: 13 residues. The junction had 2 bases not matched to a gene; V was cut back by 4 bases and J by 3 bases. Here the CDR3 DNA reads TGTGCCAGCAGTGGACAGGGCTACACTGAAGCTTTCTTT. Protein product: CASSGQGYTEAFF.

This sequence joins TRBV5-1 and TRBJ2-1, with 7 bases that match TRBD1. Trimming took 3 bases from V and 7 from J; bases not matched to a gene: 7. This CDR3 has 14 residues. Germline V gene sequence: CDR1 SGHRS, CDR2 YFSETQ. The CDR3 DNA follows: TGCGCCAGCAGCTCCGGGACAGAACTAAATGAGCAGTTCTTC. Residues: CASSSGTELNEQFF. The complete variable domain, with remaining parts taken from reference TRBV5-1 and TRBJ2-1, reads KAGVTQTPRYLIKTRGQQVTLSCSPISGHRSVSWYQQTPGQGLQFLFEYFSETQRNKGNFPGRFSGRQFSNSRSEMNVSTLELGDSALYLCASSSGTELNEQFFGPGTRLTVL.

This clone was observed once. The CDR3 DNA is TGCGCCAGCAGCCTTGACAGGGGCTATGGAAACACCATATATTTT. It translates to CASSLDRGYGNTIYF. The chain uses TRBV10-1 and TRBJ1-3, with TRBD1 matching 8 bases. The CDR3 has 15 residues. The ends lost 6 bases at V and 3 bases at J; junction bases unmatched: 7. The germline V gene has CDR1 WNHNN and CDR2 SYGVQD (reference sequence).

The V and J genes are TRBV28 and TRBJ1-1, with a tentative D call TRBD1 (5 bases). CDR3 size: 12 residues. CDR1 and CDR2 (germline): MDHEN, SYDVKM. This CDR3 reads CLTAQRDTEAFF. For the CDR3, the DNA is TGTCTGACAGCGCAAAGGGACACTGAAGCTTTCTTT. Based on the CDR3 plus reference TRBV28 and TRBJ1-1, the full variable domain is DVKVTQSSRYLVKRTGEKVFLECVQDMDHENMFWYRQDPGLGLRLIYFSYDVKMKEKGDIPEGYSVSREKKERFSLILESASTNQTSMYLCLTAQRDTEAFFGQGTRLTVV.

This sequence joins TRBV13 and TRBJ1-6; no definite D call. CDR3 length: 16 amino acids. Trimming removed 4 bases from V and 0 bases from J, with 10 bases in between. Germline V lookup: CDR1 PRHDT, CDR2 FYEKMQ (reference sequence). CDR3 loop: CASSSRTSSYNSPLHF. CDR3 DNA: TGTGCCAGCAGCTCAAGGACGAGCTCCTATAATTCACCCCTCCACTTT.

This clone is a singleton in its sample. The V gene is TRBV4-2, the J gene TRBJ2-7; perhaps TRBD1 as D (5 bases). Germline V CDR1 and CDR2: LGHNA, YNFKEQ. This CDR3 has 15 residues. The ends were cut back, 0 bases at V and 5 bases at J, with 14 bases in the middle. The CDR3 reads CASSQESQGQDEQYF. The CDR3 bases are TGTGCCAGCAGCCAAGAGTCGCAGGGTCAGGACGAGCAGTACTTC.

The CDR3 is CASSPQDGGYTEAFF. The CDR3 DNA sequence: TGCGCCAGCAGCCCTCAGGACGGAGGTTACACTGAAGCTTTCTTT. This sequence joins TRBV4-1 and TRBJ1-1; no definite D call. Germline V gene lookup returns CDR1 MGHRA and CDR2 YSYEKL. V was pared by 4 bases and J by 3 bases, with 15 bases between. The CDR3 covers 15 residues.

The rearrangement uses TRBV25-1 and TRBJ1-1; D gene ambiguous. V dropped 3 bases and J dropped 1 base, with 12 bases sitting between them. Per germline, CDR1 MGHDK and CDR2 SYGVNS. The CDR3 contains 15 residues. The CDR3 region has the DNA TGTGCCAGCAGTGATCGTGGCGCCGGGAACACTGAAGCTTTCTTT. Amino acids: CASSDRGAGNTEAFF.

V gene TRBV2 combines with J gene TRBJ1-3, with unresolved D. Germline V CDR1 and CDR2: SNHLY, FYNNEI. Trimming took 0 bases from V and 0 from J, leaving 15 bases between them. This CDR3 has 18 residues. The CDR3, as DNA: TGTGCCAGCAGTGAAGCACCCGACGACCTTTTCTCTGGAAACACCATATATTTT. Amino acids: CASSEAPDDLFSGNTIYF.

This chain links TRBV24-1 with TRBJ1-4; D perhaps matches TRBD1 (5 bases). This CDR3 spans 16 amino acids. The V end was cut by 3 bases, the J end by 5 bases, with 15 bases between. CDR1 is KGHDR and CDR2 is SFDVKD in the germline V gene. The CDR3 DNA reads as TGTGCCACCAGTGATAGATTCGGGGACCTAAATGAAAAACTGTTTTTT. Encoded protein: CATSDRFGDLNEKLFF.

V is TRBV19 and J is TRBJ1-3; no definite D call. The V and J ends lost 8 bases and 4 bases respectively, with 15 bases between them. From germline, CDR1 is LNHDA and CDR2 SQIVND (reference sequence). The CDR3 runs to 14 residues. CDR3 amino acids: CASGSPGIGNTIYF. CDR3 nucleotides: TGTGCCAGTGGCTCCCCCGGGATCGGAAACACCATATATTTT.

The genes are TRBV6-5 and TRBJ2-1; 9 nucleotides align to TRBD1. Germline assignment: CDR1 MNHEY and CDR2 SVGAGI. CDR3 length: 15 residues. The V and J ends lost 6 bases and 4 bases, in that order; junction bases with no gene match: 7. This chain's CDR3 is CASRGTGGAYNEQFF. As DNA, the CDR3 is TGTGCCAGCAGAGGAACAGGGGGCGCTTACAATGAGCAGTTCTTC.